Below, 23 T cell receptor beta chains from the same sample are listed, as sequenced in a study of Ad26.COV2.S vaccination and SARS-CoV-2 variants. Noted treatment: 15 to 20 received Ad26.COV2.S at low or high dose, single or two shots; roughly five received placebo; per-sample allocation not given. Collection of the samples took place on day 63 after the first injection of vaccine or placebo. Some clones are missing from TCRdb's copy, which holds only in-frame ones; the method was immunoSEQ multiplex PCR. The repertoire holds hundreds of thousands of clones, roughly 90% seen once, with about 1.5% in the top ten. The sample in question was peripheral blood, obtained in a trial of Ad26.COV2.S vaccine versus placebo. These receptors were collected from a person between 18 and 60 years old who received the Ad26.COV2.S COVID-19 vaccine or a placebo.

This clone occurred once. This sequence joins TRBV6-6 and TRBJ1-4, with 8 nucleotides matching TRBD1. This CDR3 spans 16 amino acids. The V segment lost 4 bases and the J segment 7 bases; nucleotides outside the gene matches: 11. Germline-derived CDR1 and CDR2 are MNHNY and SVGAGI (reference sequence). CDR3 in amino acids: CASSLLQGAGGEKLFF. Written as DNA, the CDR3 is TGTGCCAGCAGTTTACTCCAGGGGGCAGGGGGTGAAAAACTGTTTTTT.

The CDR3 nucleotides read TGTGCCAGCAGCTTATTGGGGGGTCAAGAGACCCAGTACTTC. It encodes CASSLLGGQETQYF. This chain uses TRBV7-8 with TRBJ2-5, with a tentative D call TRBD2 (6 bases). Germline V gene lookup returns CDR1 SGHVS and CDR2 FQNEAQ. V dropped 2 bases and J dropped 2 bases, with 9 bases sitting between them. The CDR3 has 14 amino acids.

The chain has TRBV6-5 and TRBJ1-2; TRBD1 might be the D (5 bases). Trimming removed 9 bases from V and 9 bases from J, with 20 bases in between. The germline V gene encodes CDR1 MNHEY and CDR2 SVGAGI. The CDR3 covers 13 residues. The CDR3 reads CASIPGGGGSYTF. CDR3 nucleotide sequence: TGTGCCAGTATACCGGGGGGGGGAGGAAGCTACACCTTC.

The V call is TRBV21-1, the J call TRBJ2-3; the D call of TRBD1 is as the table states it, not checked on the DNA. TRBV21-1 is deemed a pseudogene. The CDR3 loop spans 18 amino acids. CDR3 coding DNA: TGTGCCAGCAGCAAAATGAGGTGCAGGGGGCGCCGCACAGATACGCAGTATTTT. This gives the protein CASSKMRCRGRRTDTQYF.

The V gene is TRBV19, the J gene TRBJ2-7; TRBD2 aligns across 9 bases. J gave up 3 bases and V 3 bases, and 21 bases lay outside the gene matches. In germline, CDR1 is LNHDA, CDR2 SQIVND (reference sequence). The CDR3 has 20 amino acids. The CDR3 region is CASSIQAGTTLLAGVYEQYF. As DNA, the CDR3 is TGTGCCAGTAGTATTCAAGCCGGGACAACCTTGTTAGCGGGAGTCTACGAGCAGTACTTC. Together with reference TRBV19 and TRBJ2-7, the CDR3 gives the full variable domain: DGGITQSPKYLFRKEGQNVTLSCEQNLNHDAMYWYRQDPGQGLRLIYYSQIVNDFQKGDIAEGYSVSREKKESFPLTVTSAQKNPTAFYLCASSIQAGTTLLAGVYEQYFGPGTRLTVT.

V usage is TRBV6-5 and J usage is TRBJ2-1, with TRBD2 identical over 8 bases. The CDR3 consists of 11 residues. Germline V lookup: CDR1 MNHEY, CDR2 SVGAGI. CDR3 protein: CTAGGRNEQFF. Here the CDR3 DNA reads TGTACGGCGGGGGGTCGAAATGAGCAGTTCTTC.

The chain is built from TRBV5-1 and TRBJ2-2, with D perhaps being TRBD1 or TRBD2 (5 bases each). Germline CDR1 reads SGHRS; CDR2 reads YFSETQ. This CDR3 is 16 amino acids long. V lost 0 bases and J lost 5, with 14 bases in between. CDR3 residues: CASSLAVNGGTGELFF. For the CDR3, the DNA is TGCGCCAGCAGCTTGGCCGTTAATGGGGGTACCGGGGAGCTGTTTTTT.

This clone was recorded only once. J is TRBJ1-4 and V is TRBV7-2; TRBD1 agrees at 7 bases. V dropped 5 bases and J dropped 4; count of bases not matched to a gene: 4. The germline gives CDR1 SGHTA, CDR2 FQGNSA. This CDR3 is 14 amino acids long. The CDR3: CASSKDRRNEKLFF. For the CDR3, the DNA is TGTGCCAGCAGCAAGGACAGGCGTAATGAAAAACTGTTTTTT.

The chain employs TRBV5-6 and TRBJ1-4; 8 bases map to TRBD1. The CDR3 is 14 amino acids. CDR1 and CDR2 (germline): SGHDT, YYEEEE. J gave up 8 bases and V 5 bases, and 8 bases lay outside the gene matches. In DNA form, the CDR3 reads TGTGCCAGCAGTCCGGACAGGGCCCTCGAAAAACTGTTTTTT. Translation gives CASSPDRALEKLFF.

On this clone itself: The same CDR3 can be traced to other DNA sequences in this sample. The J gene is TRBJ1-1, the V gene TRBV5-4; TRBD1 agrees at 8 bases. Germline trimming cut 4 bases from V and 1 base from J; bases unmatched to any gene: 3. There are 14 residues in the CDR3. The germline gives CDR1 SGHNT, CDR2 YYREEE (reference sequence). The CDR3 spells CASSPGQGNTEAFF. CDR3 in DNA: TGTGCCAGCAGCCCCGGACAGGGGAACACTGAAGCTTTCTTT.

The CDR3 is CASSQGSETLEAFF. Here the CDR3 DNA reads TGTGCCAGCAGCCAAGGATCTGAAACCCTTGAAGCTTTCTTT. The V gene is TRBV4-2, the J gene TRBJ1-1, with D unresolved. Germline lookup yields CDR1 LGHNA and CDR2 YNFKEQ. Trimming removed 1 base at V and 7 bases at J, with 13 bases between. The CDR3 length is 14 residues.

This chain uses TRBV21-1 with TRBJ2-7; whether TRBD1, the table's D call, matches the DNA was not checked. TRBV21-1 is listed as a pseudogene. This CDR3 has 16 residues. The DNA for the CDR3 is TGTGCCAGCAGCAAAGGGTCGGTAGCCCACAGGGACGAGCAGTACTTC. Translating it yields CASSKGSVAHRDEQYF.

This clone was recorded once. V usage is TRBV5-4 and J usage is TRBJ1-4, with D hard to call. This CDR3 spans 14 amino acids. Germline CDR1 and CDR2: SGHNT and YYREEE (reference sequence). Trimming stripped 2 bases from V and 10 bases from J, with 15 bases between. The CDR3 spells CASSFGLLEGKLFF. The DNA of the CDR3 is TGTGCCAGCAGCTTCGGACTGCTTGAGGGAAAACTGTTTTTT.

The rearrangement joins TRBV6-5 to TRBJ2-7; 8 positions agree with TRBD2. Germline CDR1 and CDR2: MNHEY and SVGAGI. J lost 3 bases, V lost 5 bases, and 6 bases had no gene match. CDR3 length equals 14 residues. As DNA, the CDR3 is TGTGCCAGCAGTCTCTTCGGGGGGGGCTACGAGCAGTACTTC. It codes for CASSLFGGGYEQYF.

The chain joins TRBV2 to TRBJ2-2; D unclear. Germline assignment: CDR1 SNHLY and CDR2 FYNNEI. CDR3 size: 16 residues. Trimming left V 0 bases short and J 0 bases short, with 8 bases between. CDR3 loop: CASSEAVSSNTGELFF. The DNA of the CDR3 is TGTGCCAGCAGTGAAGCGGTGAGCTCGAACACCGGGGAGCTGTTTTTT. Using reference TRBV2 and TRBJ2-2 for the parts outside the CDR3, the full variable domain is EPEVTQTPSHQVTQMGQEVILRCVPISNHLYFYWYRQILGQKVEFLVSFYNNEISEKSEIFDDQFSVERPDGSNFTLKIRSTKLEDSAMYFCASSEAVSSNTGELFFGEGSRLTVL.

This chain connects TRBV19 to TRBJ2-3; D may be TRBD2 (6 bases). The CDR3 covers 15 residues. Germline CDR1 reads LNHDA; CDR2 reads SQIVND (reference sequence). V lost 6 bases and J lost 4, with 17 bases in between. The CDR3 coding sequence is TGTGCCAGTAGCTCCCGGGAGAATCACGCAGATACGCAGTATTTT. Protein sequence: CASSSRENHADTQYF.

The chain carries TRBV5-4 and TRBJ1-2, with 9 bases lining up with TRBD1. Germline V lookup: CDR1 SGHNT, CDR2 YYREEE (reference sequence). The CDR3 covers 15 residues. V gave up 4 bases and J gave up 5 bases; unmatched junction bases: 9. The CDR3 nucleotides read TGTGCCAGCAGCACCGGGACAGGGAACACGTATGGCTACACCTTC. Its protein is CASSTGTGNTYGYTF.

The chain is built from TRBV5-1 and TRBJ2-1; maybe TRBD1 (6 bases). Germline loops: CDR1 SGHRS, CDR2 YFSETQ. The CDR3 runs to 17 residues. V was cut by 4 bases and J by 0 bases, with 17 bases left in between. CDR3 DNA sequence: TGCGCCAGCAGCAGGGACACCCAAGCCGGCTCCTACAATGAGCAGTTCTTC. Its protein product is CASSRDTQAGSYNEQFF. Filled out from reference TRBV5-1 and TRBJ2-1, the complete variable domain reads KAGVTQTPRYLIKTRGQQVTLSCSPISGHRSVSWYQQTPGQGLQFLFEYFSETQRNKGNFPGRFSGRQFSNSRSEMNVSTLELGDSALYLCASSRDTQAGSYNEQFFGPGTRLTVL.

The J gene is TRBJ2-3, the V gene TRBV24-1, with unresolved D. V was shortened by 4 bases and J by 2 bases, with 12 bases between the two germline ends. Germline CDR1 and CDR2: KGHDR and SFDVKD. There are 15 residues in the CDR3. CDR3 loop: CATSEAGRNTDTQYF. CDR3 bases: TGTGCCACCAGTGAAGCCGGACGAAACACAGATACGCAGTATTTT.

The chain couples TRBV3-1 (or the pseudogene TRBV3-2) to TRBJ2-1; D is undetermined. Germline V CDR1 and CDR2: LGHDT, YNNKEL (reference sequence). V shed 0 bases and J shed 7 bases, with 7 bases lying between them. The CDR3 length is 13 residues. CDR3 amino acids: CASSQDGLNEQFF. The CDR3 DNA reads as TGTGCCAGCAGCCAAGATGGGTTAAATGAGCAGTTCTTC.

CDR3 sequence reads: CASSFGGGTDTQYF. CDR3 nucleotides: TGTGCCAGCAGTTTCGGGGGGGGCACAGATACGCAGTATTTT. The chain has TRBV27 and TRBJ2-3, with 8 bases lining up with TRBD2. The V segment lost 3 bases and the J segment 1 base; nucleotides outside the gene matches: 0. The germline V gene has CDR1 MNHEY and CDR2 SMNVEV (reference sequence). The CDR3 is 14 amino acids.

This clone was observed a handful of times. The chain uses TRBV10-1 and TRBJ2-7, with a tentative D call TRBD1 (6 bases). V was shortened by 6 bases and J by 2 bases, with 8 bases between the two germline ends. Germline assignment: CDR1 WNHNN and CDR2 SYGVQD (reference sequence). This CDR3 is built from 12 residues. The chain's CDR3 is CASRGDTYEQYF. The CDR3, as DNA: TGCGCCAGCAGGGGGGACACCTACGAGCAGTACTTC.

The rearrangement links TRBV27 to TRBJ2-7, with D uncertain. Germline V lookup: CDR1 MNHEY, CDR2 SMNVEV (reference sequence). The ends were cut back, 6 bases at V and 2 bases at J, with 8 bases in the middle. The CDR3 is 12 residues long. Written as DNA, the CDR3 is TGTGCCAGCAGAGGGTCCCCCTACGAGCAGTACTTC. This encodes CASRGSPYEQYF.